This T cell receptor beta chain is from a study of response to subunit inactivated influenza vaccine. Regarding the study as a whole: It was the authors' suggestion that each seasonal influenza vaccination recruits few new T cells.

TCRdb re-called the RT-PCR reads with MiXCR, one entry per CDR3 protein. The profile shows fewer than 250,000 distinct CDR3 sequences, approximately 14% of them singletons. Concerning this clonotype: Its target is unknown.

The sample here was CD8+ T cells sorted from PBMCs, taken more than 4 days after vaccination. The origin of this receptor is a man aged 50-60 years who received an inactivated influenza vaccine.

CDR3 protein: CASSAEGTPYEQYF. The CDR3 DNA reads as TGTGCCAGCTCTGCAGAGGGGACCCCTTACGAGCAGTACTTC. V and J are TRBV12-3 or TRBV12-4 and TRBJ2-7, with D perhaps being TRBD1 or TRBD2 (5 bases each). V lost 8 bases, J lost 4 bases, and 18 bases lay in between. There are 14 residues in the CDR3.